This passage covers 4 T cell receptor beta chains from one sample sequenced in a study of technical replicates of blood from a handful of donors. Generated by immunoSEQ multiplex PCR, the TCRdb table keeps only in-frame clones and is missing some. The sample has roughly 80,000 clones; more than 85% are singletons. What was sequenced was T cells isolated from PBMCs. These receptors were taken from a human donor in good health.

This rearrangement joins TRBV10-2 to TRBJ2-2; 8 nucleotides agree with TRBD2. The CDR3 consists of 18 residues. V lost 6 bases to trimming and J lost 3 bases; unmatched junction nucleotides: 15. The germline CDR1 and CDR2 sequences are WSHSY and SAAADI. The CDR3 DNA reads TGCGCCAGCAGAAGTACTTTGGGCGGGAGGAAGTACACCGGGGAGCTGTTTTTT. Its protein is CASRSTLGGRKYTGELFF.

The CDR3 sequence is CASSSGGGYEQYF. CDR3 in DNA: TGTGCCAGCAGCTCGGGAGGGGGGTACGAGCAGTACTTC. The chain couples TRBV13 to TRBJ2-7; 8 positions agree with TRBD2. CDR3 length equals 13 residues. Germline lookup yields CDR1 PRHDT and CDR2 FYEKMQ (reference sequence). V lost 4 bases to trimming and J lost 4 bases; unmatched junction nucleotides: 3.

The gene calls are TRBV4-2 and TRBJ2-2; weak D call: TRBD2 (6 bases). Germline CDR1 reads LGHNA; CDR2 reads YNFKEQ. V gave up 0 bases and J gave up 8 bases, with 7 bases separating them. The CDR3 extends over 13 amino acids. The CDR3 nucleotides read TGTGCCAGCAGCCAAGAGGAGGGGGGGGAGCTGTTTTTT. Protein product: CASSQEEGGELFF.

This CDR3 reads CASTGTASYGYTF. The DNA for the CDR3 is TGTGCCAGCACCGGGACAGCTTCCTATGGCTACACCTTC. The chain couples TRBV27 to TRBJ1-2; TRBD1 agrees at 7 bases. Germline V gives CDR1 MNHEY, CDR2 SMNVEV (reference sequence). This CDR3 has 13 amino acids. The ends lost 7 bases at V and 4 bases at J; junction bases unmatched: 6.